The clone carrying this T cell receptor (beta chain) was seen many times. The hyperthyroidism patients had all been newly diagnosed, and their disease duration was under 2 months. Their ages ranged from 18 to 65 years. RNA transcripts yielded amplified TCR beta CDR3 regions. HTBI primers drove first-round RT-PCR of the TCR CDR3. MiXCR, applied by TCRdb to the multiplex PCR reads, yields one record per CDR3 protein. The table lists hundreds of thousands of distinct CDR3 sequences, roughly 15% of them singletons. Germline CDR1 is DFQATT and CDR2 is SNEGSKA (reference sequence). Trimming cost V 2 bases and J 0 bases, with 7 bases left between them. This CDR3 spans 13 amino acids. These data come from a study of T cells in Graves' hyperthyroidism and ophthalmopathy.

The receptor comes from a woman in her 30s with Graves' hyperthyroidism. Sequencing input: blood. J is TRBJ1-1 and V is TRBV20-1; a possible D gene is TRBD1 (5 bases). In nucleotides, the CDR3 is TGCAGTGCTAGACAGGGAATGAACACTGAAGCTTTCTTT. Its protein is CSARQGMNTEAFF.